Listed below are T cell receptor beta chains from one sample, sequenced in a study of blood T cell repertoires in COVID-19. Clones were read by immunoSEQ multiplex PCR, and TCRdb kept only the in-frame ones, dropping some. Of 110,000 to 150,000 clones listed, around 89% were seen once; the top ten hold approximately 3%. The source material was peripheral blood. These receptor sequences come from a woman aged 60 to 75 with active COVID-19. The CDR3 runs from the conserved cysteine through the conserved F or W. D genes are given only for firm matches. Size is omitted from some rows. Given values are once, few, many or a class for expanded clones.

-	TRBD1	TRBJ2-5	TRBV19	TGTGCCAGTAGTGGACAGGGGAAGTATGAGACCCAGTACTTC	CASSGQGKYETQYF
-	-	TRBJ2-1	TRBV3-1/TRBV3-2	TGTGCCAGCAGCCAGGTCGGCTACAATGAGCAGTTCTTC	CASSQVGYNEQFF
-	TRBD1	TRBJ1-2	TRBV4-3	TGCGCCAGCAGCCAAGAGGCGCCAGGGGGGTTTGACTATGGCTACACCTTC	CASSQEAPGGFDYGYTF
-	-	TRBJ2-1	TRBV3-1/TRBV3-2	TGTGCCAGCAGCCTCACAGACCTTTCCTACAATGAGCAGTTCTTC	CASSLTDLSYNEQFF
-	-	TRBJ2-2	TRBV2	TGTGCCAGCAGCCCGACTAGGACCGGGGAGCTGTTTTTT	CASSPTRTGELFF
-	-	TRBJ2-2	TRBV18	TGTGCCAGCTCACCACTCCGGGAGACCGGGGAGCTGTTTTTT	CASSPLRETGELFF
-	TRBD1	TRBJ2-5	TRBV6-1	TGTGCCAGCAGTGCAGCAGGGGGAGAGACCCAGTACTTC	CASSAAGGETQYF
few	TRBD2	TRBJ2-2	TRBV2	TGTGCCAGCAGTGCACTAGCGGGGAACACCGGGGAGCTGTTTTTT	CASSALAGNTGELFF
-	TRBD1	TRBJ2-1	TRBV7-3	TGTGCCAGCAGCTTGGGACAGGGTCTGTACAATGAGCAGTTCTTC	CASSLGQGLYNEQFF
-	TRBD1	TRBJ2-1	TRBV28	TGTGCCAGCAGCCTGGGACAGGGGGTAGGTGAGCAGTTCTTC	CASSLGQGVGEQFF
-	-	TRBJ1-2	TRBV29-1	TGCAGCGTCTTGAGGCCTATAGCTAACTATGGCTACACCTTC	CSVLRPIANYGYTF
-	TRBD1	TRBJ1-6	TRBV4-1	TGCGCCAGCAGCCCACGGACAGGCTTCGAGGTTTCACCCCTCCACTTT	CASSPRTGFEVSPLHF
-	-	TRBJ2-7	TRBV19	TGTGCCAGTCGATCCGGGACATACGGCTCCTACGAGCAGTACTTC	CASRSGTYGSYEQYF
-	TRBD1	TRBJ2-3	TRBV9	TGTGCCAGCAGGTCCCCAGGGGGAAGAGGCACAGATACGCAGTATTTT	CASRSPGGRGTDTQYF
-	TRBD1	TRBJ2-2	TRBV7-2	TGTGCCAGCAGCCCCGGGACAGGTACCGGGGAGCTGTTTTTT	CASSPGTGTGELFF
-	TRBD1	TRBJ1-5	TRBV27	TGTGCCAGCAGTGGCGGGACAGGAGGGTATCAGCCCCAGCATTTT	CASSGGTGGYQPQHF
-	TRBD2	TRBJ2-3	TRBV19	TGTGCCAGTAGTACGACCTCACGGGGGGCGCAGTATTTT	CASSTTSRGAQYF
-	TRBD2	TRBJ2-7	TRBV30	TGTGCCTGGAGTGACGGACTAGCTTACGAGCAGTACTTC	CAWSDGLAYEQYF
-	TRBD1	TRBJ1-1	TRBV10-3	TGTGCCATCAGTGCCTACCCCAAGCGTCCTTTACGGGACAGCCGAACGGGTGAAGCTTTCTTT	CAISAYPKRPLRDSRTGEAFF
-	TRBD1	TRBJ2-5	TRBV27	TGTGCCAGCAGTGCCTACAGGGGGGTCGTGGAGACCCAGTACTTC	CASSAYRGVVETQYF
-	TRBD1	TRBJ2-1	TRBV18	TGTGCCAGCTCACCAACCGACAGGGGAGTGGGCTCCTACAATGAGCAGTTCTTC	CASSPTDRGVGSYNEQFF
-	TRBD2	TRBJ2-5	TRBV7-2	TGTGCCAGCGCTTTACTCTACGGGGGGGCTCGAGAGACCCAGTACTTC	CASALLYGGARETQYF
-	-	TRBJ2-5	TRBV3-1/TRBV3-2	TGTGCCAGCAGCCAACAGAGGCAAGAGACCCAGTACTTC	CASSQQRQETQYF
-	TRBD1	TRBJ1-2	TRBV7-2	TGTGCCAGCAGCTCGATAGGGACAGGCTCCTATGGCTACACCTTC	CASSSIGTGSYGYTF
few	TRBD1	TRBJ2-7	TRBV2	TGTGCCAGCAGACAGGGGGCTCCCTACGAGCAGTACTTC	CASRQGAPYEQYF
-	TRBD1	TRBJ2-7	TRBV5-1	TGCGCCAGCAGCTCGGGACAGGGGACTTACGAGCAGTACTTC	CASSSGQGTYEQYF
-	-	TRBJ2-2	TRBV19	TGTGCCCTCTTGGGGCGACAGCCCGGGGAGCTGTTTTTT	CALLGRQPGELFF
-	-	TRBJ2-2	TRBV19	TGTGCCAGCAAGGGGGCCGGGGAGCTGTTTTTT	CASKGAGELFF
-	-	TRBJ1-6	TRBV5-1	TGCGCCAGCAGCTTGGCCCTTAGCGGGGACTCACCCCTCCACTTT	CASSLALSGDSPLHF
-	-	TRBJ1-1	TRBV4-2	TGTGCCAGCAGCCAAACCCAGGGGCTGAACACTGAAGCTTTCTTT	CASSQTQGLNTEAFF
-	-	TRBJ2-7	TRBV24-1	TGTGCCACCAGTGACCCTAGACAGGCGACCTACGAGCAGTACTTC	CATSDPRQATYEQYF
once	-	TRBJ1-1	TRBV28	TGTGCCAGCAGTTCGGTCAGGGGAAGAGCGATCACTGAAGCTTTCTTT	CASSSVRGRAITEAFF
-	-	TRBJ1-1	TRBV18	TGTGCCAGCTCACCACTAGGGGAGGGACAAACTGAAGCTTTCTTT	CASSPLGEGQTEAFF
-	TRBD1	TRBJ1-6	TRBV10-1	TGCGCCAGCAAGCTTCCGGGACAGAAATTTAATTCACCCCTCCACTTT	CASKLPGQKFNSPLHF
-	TRBD2	TRBJ2-2	TRBV9	TGTGCCAGCAGCGTAGACCCCTTAGCGGGAGAGGCTACCGGGGAGCTGTTTTTT	CASSVDPLAGEATGELFF
-	-	TRBJ1-2	TRBV28	TGTGCCAGCAGTTTATCGCCCAGGGATGGCTACACCTTC	CASSLSPRDGYTF
-	-	TRBJ2-1	TRBV3-1/TRBV3-2	TGTGCCAGCACCCCGAGCGGGCTTCATGGCATACAGCAGTTCTTC	CASTPSGLHGIQQFF
once	-	TRBJ2-1	TRBV23-1	TGCGCCAGCAGTCAATCCACGGGGAGGTCGAGCTCCTACAATGAGCAGTTCTTC	CASSQSTGRSSSYNEQFF
-	-	TRBJ1-5	TRBV6-1	TGTGCCAGCAGTGAAGTTCCGTCTCAGCCCCAGCATTTT	CASSEVPSQPQHF
once	-	TRBJ2-1	TRBV14	TGTGCCAGCAGCCAATTTTTCAGGGAGGACCCCACAGGAGGTGAGCAGTTCTTC	CASSQFFREDPTGGEQFF
-	-	TRBJ1-2	TRBV11-2	TGTGCCAGCAGCCTCGACAGTAGATATGGCTACACCTTC	CASSLDSRYGYTF
few	TRBD2	TRBJ2-6	TRBV6-2/TRBV6-3	TGTGCCAGCAGTGGGACTAGCGGGATCTCTGGGGCCAACGTCCTGACTTTC	CASSGTSGISGANVLTF
-	TRBD1	TRBJ1-2	TRBV7-2	TGTGCCAGCAGCTTTGGGACAGGGTTTCTCTTTGGCTACACCTTC	CASSFGTGFLFGYTF
once	-	TRBJ1-1	TRBV12-3/TRBV12-4	TGTGCCAGCAGTTTGTGGGGCAGGGAAGCTTTCTTT	CASSLWGREAFF
-	-	TRBJ2-1	TRBV5-4	TGTGCCAGCAGCCCGGACTACACGCGGCGCTACAATGAGCAGTTCTTC	CASSPDYTRRYNEQFF
-	TRBD1	TRBJ2-7	TRBV19	TGTGCCAGTAGTACCGCCGGGACAGGGGCCTACGAGCAGTACTTC	CASSTAGTGAYEQYF
-	-	TRBJ2-3	TRBV28	TGTGCCAGCAGTTTCCCGGGTACAGATACGCAGTATTTT	CASSFPGTDTQYF
-	TRBD1	TRBJ1-2	TRBV18	TGTGCCAGCTCACCGCTGGACAGGGGAAGGAACTATGGCTACACCTTC	CASSPLDRGRNYGYTF
-	-	TRBJ2-2	TRBV3-1/TRBV3-2	TGTGCCAGCAGCGAGGGAGGGAACACCGGGGAGCTGTTTTTT	CASSEGGNTGELFF
-	TRBD1	TRBJ1-3	TRBV7-2	TGTGCCAGCAGACCTGGGACAGGGAATGGAAACACCATATATTTT	CASRPGTGNGNTIYF
-	-	TRBJ2-5	TRBV3-1/TRBV3-2	TGTGCCAGCAGCCACAAAGAGACCCAGTACTTC	CASSHKETQYF
once	TRBD2	TRBJ2-1	TRBV6-5	TGTGCCAGCAGCCCCGGGACTAGTCTAAGGGAGCAGTTCTTC	CASSPGTSLREQFF
-	-	TRBJ1-3	TRBV30	TGTGCCTGGGCTCGGTCTGGAAACACCATATATTTT	CAWARSGNTIYF
-	-	TRBJ2-5	TRBV6-2/TRBV6-3	TGTGCCAGCAGTTACTCGGTAGCGACGAAAGAGACCCAGTACTTC	CASSYSVATKETQYF
-	-	TRBJ2-3	TRBV2	TGTGCCAGCATCGAACGGGGGTTATTTACAGATACGCAGTATTTT	CASIERGLFTDTQYF
-	TRBD1	TRBJ1-5	TRBV19	TGTGCCAGTAGTACCAAAGGGGGCACAGGCCAGCCCCAGCATTTT	CASSTKGGTGQPQHF
-	TRBD1	TRBJ1-1	TRBV6-5	TGTGCCAGCAGCGACAGGGACAGGGGGGGAACTGAAGCTTTCTTT	CASSDRDRGGTEAFF
-	TRBD1	TRBJ1-6	TRBV7-2	TGTGCCAGCAGCGCAGACAGGGCCCGCTCACCCCTCCACTTT	CASSADRARSPLHF
few	TRBD2	TRBJ2-7	TRBV4-2	TGTGCCAGCAGCCAAGCCCAAAGCGGGGGGCTGGAGCAGTACTTC	CASSQAQSGGLEQYF